A single sample is the source of the 12 T cell receptor beta chains below, sequenced in a study of human T cells and chemical hapten exposure. TCRdb re-derived calls from the RACE reads in MiXCR, one entry per CDR3 protein. The sample lists around 340,000 distinct CDR3 sequences; about 7% were seen once. Regarding time point: patch test 1, 2 weeks after DPC sensitization. Treatment in this sample: therapeutic diphenylcyclopropenone sensitization with weekly scalp DPC. The specimen comprised whole blood, sampled in connection with sensitization to the hapten diphenylcyclopropenone (DPC). The source of these receptors is a young woman with alopecia areata. Some clones in this sample may be carry-over from other donors' samples.

The sample holds a few counts of this clonotype. The J gene is TRBJ2-7, the V gene TRBV4-3; D is uncertain. CDR1 LGHNA and CDR2 YSLEER come from the germline V gene. V lost 0 bases to trimming and J lost 0 bases, with 9 bases between them. The CDR3 extends over 15 amino acids. CDR3 in amino acids: CASSQDRKSSYEQYF. The CDR3 bases are TGCGCCAGCAGCCAAGACCGTAAAAGCTCCTACGAGCAGTACTTC.

V and J are TRBV6-2 or TRBV6-3 and TRBJ1-1, with D maybe TRBD1 (6 bases). This CDR3 is built from 13 residues. The germline V gene encodes CDR1 MNHEY and CDR2 SVGEGT. V was shortened by 6 bases and J by 3 bases, with 11 bases between the two germline ends. The CDR3 DNA follows: TGTGCCAGCAGGGATCAGGGGCACACTGAAGCTTTCTTT. This gives the protein CASRDQGHTEAFF.

The chain recombines TRBV6-2 or TRBV6-3 with TRBJ2-1, with a weak D call TRBD2 (7 bases). Germline values: CDR1 MNHEY, CDR2 SVGEGT. Trimming stripped 9 bases from V and 5 bases from J, with 14 bases between. This CDR3 region has 13 residues. In DNA form, the CDR3 reads TGTGCCAGTGAAAGGGGGGGCCACAATGAGCAGTTCTTC. This codes for CASERGGHNEQFF.

This clonotype has ten or more counts. The chain uses TRBV6-5 and TRBJ1-2, with D perhaps matching TRBD1 (5 bases). Germline-derived CDR1 and CDR2 are MNHEY and SVGAGI. The CDR3 is 15 residues long. V shed 2 bases and J shed 2 bases, with 12 bases lying between them. The DNA for the CDR3 is TGTGCCAGCAGTTACGACAGCGTACTGAACTATGGCTACACCTTC. It encodes CASSYDSVLNYGYTF.

This clonotype was observed a handful of times. This rearrangement joins TRBV18 to TRBJ2-7; weak D call: TRBD1 (6 bases). V dropped 2 bases and J dropped 3 bases, with 11 bases sitting between them. This CDR3 spans 14 amino acids. Germline lookup yields CDR1 KGHSH and CDR2 LQKENI. CDR3: CASSPYGQLYEQYF. In nucleotides, the CDR3 is TGTGCCAGCTCACCATATGGACAGCTCTACGAGCAGTACTTC.

Note on this clonotype: A read error may explain this, as a much larger clone is one base away. V is TRBV6-5 and J is TRBJ1-4, with D unclear. CDR1 MNHEY and CDR2 SVGAGI come from the germline V gene. The CDR3 runs to 14 residues. The CDR3 region is CASSYKWAGERLFF. The CDR3 DNA is TGTGCCAGCAGTTACAAATGGGCGGGTGAAAGACTGTTTTTT.

This clonotype was detected only a few times. The chain recombines TRBV4-1 with TRBJ1-5, with no clear D. The CDR3 has 14 amino acids. The V end lost 2 bases, the J end lost 5 bases, and 10 bases lay between the germline ends. Germline-derived CDR1 and CDR2 are MGHRA and YSYEKL. CDR3 protein: CASSQHMNDQPQHF. CDR3 DNA: TGCGCCAGCAGCCAACATATGAACGATCAGCCCCAGCATTTT.

This clonotype was picked up many times. The CDR3 protein is CAIGSAYSGNTIYF. CDR3 DNA sequence: TGTGCCATCGGATCGGCTTACTCTGGAAACACCATATATTTT. The chain has TRBV10-3 and TRBJ1-3; D unresolved. Germline V CDR1 and CDR2: ENHRY, SYGVKD. Trimming stripped 8 bases from V and 0 bases from J, with 11 bases between. There are 14 residues in the CDR3.

This clonotype was observed a handful of times. The V and J genes are TRBV4-2 and TRBJ1-2, with TRBD1 as a possible D gene (6 bases). CDR3 length equals 18 residues. Germline assignment: CDR1 LGHNA and CDR2 YNFKEQ. The germline V and J ends were trimmed by 1 base and 4 bases, with 22 bases remaining between them. The CDR3 loop is CASSQGGLAGERGYGYTF. CDR3 nucleotides: TGTGCCAGCAGCCAAGGTGGTTTGGCAGGGGAACGGGGCTATGGCTACACCTTC.

This clonotype appeared a few times. The chain links TRBV6-8 to TRBJ2-1; possibly TRBD2 for D (5 bases). The ends were cut back, 6 bases at V and 6 bases at J, with 18 bases in the middle. The CDR3 spans 15 residues. Germline V gives CDR1 MNHGY, CDR2 SAAAGT. DNA for the CDR3: TGTGCCAGCAGCGGGCGAGGGTTATTTATCAATGAGCAGTTCTTC. Encoded protein: CASSGRGLFINEQFF.

The J gene is TRBJ2-1, the V gene TRBV7-2, with 16 bases that match TRBD2. Germline V gene sequence: CDR1 SGHTA, CDR2 FQGNSA. The CDR3 has 18 residues. With 4 bases clipped from V and 4 bases from J, the junction kept 7 bases outside the gene matches. The CDR3 loop reads CASSSGTSGGAGYNEQFF. The CDR3 DNA reads TGTGCCAGCAGCTCCGGGACTAGCGGGGGGGCAGGGTACAATGAGCAGTTCTTC.

Here the CDR3 DNA reads TGTGCCAGCAGTGGAGGGACAGCGAAGTACGAGCAGTACTTC. It translates to CASSGGTAKYEQYF. The V gene is TRBV2, the J gene TRBJ2-7, with 7 positions matching TRBD1. The length of the CDR3 is 14 residues. Germline V gene sequence: CDR1 SNHLY, CDR2 FYNNEI. V gave up 4 bases and J gave up 4 bases; unmatched junction bases: 7.